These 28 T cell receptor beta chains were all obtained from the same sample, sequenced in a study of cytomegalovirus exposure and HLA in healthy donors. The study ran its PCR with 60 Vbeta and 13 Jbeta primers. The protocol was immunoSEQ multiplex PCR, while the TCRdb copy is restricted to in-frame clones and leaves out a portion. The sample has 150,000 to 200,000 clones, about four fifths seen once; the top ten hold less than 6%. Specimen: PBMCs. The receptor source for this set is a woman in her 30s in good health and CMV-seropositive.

In DNA, the CDR3 is TGTGCCAGCAGCTTAACCAACAACTACGAGCAGTACTTC. This encodes CASSLTNNYEQYF. The V and J genes are TRBV5-6 and TRBJ2-7; D gene unclear. The CDR3 spans 13 residues. Germline V lookup: CDR1 SGHDT, CDR2 YYEEEE. V lost 2 bases and J lost 3, with 9 bases in between. Combining the CDR3 with reference TRBV5-6 and TRBJ2-7 gives the whole variable domain DAGVTQSPTHLIKTRGQQVTLRCSPKSGHDTVSWYQQALGQGPQFIFQYYEEEERQRGNFPDRFSGHQFPNYSSELNVNALLLGDSALYLCASSLTNNYEQYFGPGTRLTVT.

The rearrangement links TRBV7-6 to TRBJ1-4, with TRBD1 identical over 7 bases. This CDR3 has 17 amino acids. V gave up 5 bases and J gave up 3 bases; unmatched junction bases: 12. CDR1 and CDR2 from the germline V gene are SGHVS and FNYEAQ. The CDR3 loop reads CASSHGTAENPNEKLFF. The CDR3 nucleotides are TGTGCCAGCAGCCATGGGACAGCGGAGAACCCTAATGAAAAACTGTTTTTT.

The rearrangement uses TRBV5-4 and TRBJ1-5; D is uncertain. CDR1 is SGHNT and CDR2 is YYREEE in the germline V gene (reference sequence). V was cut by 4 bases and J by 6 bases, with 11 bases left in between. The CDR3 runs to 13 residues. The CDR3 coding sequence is TGTGCCAGCAGCCTAAACCCCTCTCAGCCCCAGCATTTT. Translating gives CASSLNPSQPQHF.

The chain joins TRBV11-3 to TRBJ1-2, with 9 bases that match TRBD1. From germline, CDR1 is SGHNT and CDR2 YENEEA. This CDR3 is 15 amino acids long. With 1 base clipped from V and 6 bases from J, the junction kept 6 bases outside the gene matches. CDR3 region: CASSLGGQGMDGYTF. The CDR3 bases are TGTGCCAGCAGCTTAGGGGGACAGGGAATGGATGGCTACACCTTC. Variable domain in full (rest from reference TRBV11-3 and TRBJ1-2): EAGVVQSPRYKIIEKKQPVAFWCNPISGHNTLYWYLQNLGQGPELLIRYENEEAVDDSQLPKDRFSAERLKGVDSTLKIQPAELGDSAVYLCASSLGGQGMDGYTFGSGTRLTVV.

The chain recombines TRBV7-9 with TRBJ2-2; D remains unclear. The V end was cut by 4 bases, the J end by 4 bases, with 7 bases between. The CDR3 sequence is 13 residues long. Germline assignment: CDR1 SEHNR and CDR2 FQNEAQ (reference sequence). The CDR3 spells CASSSGSTGELFF. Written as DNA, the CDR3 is TGTGCCAGCAGCTCAGGAAGCACCGGGGAGCTGTTTTTT.

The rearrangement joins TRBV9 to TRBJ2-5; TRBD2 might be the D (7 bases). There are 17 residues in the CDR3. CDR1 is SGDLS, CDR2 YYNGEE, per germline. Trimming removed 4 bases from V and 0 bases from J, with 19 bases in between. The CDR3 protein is CASSSLAGARYQETQYF. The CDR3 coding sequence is TGTGCCAGCAGCTCCCTCGCGGGGGCTCGGTACCAAGAGACCCAGTACTTC.

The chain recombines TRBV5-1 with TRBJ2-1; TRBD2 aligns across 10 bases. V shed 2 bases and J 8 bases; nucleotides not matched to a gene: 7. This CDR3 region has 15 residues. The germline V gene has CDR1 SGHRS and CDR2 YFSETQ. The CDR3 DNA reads TGCGCCAGCAGCTTTAGCGGGGGGCCCCCAGATGAGCAGTTCTTC. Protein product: CASSFSGGPPDEQFF.

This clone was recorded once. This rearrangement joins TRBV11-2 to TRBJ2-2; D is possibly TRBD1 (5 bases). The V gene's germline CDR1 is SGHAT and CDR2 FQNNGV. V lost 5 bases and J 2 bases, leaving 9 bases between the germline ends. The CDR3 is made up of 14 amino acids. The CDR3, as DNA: TGTGCCAGCAGCGCGACAGCTAACACCGGGGAGCTGTTTTTT. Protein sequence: CASSATANTGELFF. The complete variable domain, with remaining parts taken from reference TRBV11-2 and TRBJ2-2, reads EAGVAQSPRYKIIEKRQSVAFWCNPISGHATLYWYQQILGQGPKLLIQFQNNGVVDDSQLPKDRFSAERLKGVDSTLKIQPAKLEDSAVYLCASSATANTGELFFGEGSRLTVL.

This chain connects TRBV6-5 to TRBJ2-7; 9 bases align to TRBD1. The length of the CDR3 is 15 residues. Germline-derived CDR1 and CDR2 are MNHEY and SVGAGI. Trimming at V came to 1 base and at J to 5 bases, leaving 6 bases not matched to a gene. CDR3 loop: CASSYFWTGENEQYF. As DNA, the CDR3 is TGTGCCAGCAGTTACTTCTGGACAGGGGAGAACGAGCAGTACTTC.

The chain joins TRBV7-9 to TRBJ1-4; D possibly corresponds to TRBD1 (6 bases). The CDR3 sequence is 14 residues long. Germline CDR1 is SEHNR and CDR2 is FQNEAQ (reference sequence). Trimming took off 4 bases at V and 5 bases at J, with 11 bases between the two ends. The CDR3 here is CASSYRAENEKLFF. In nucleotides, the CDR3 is TGTGCCAGCAGCTACAGGGCTGAAAATGAAAAACTGTTTTTT.

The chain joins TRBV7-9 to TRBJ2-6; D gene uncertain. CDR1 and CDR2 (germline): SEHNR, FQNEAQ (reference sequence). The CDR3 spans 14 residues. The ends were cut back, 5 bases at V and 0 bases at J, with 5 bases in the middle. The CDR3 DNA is TGTGCCAGCAGCATTTACTCTGGGGCCAACGTCCTGACTTTC. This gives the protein CASSIYSGANVLTF.

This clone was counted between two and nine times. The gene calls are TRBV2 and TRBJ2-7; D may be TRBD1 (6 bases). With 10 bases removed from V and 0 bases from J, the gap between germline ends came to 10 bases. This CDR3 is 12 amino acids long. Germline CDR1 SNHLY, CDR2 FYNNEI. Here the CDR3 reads CATGQNSYEQYF. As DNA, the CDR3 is TGTGCCACCGGACAGAACTCCTACGAGCAGTACTTC.

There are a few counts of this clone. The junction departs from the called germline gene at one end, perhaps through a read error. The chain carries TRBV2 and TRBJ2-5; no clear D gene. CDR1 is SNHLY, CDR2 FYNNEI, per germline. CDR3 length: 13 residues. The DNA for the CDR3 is TGTGCCACCAGTGGCAACTTTCAAGAGACCCAGTACTTC. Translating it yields CATSGNFQETQYF.

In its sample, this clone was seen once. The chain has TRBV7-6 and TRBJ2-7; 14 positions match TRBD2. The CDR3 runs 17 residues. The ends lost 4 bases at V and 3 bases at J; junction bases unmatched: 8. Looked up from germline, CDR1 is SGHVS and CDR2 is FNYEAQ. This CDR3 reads CASSSGLAGVAVYEQYF. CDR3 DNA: TGTGCCAGCAGCTCGGGACTAGCGGGAGTAGCGGTCTACGAGCAGTACTTC.

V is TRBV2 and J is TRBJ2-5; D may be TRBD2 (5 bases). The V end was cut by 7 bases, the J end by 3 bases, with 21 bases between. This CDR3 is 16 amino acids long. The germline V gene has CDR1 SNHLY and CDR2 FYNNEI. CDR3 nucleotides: TGTGCCAGCACGTCGAGGAGCGGTACCTCGGAAGAGACCCAGTACTTC. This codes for CASTSRSGTSEETQYF.

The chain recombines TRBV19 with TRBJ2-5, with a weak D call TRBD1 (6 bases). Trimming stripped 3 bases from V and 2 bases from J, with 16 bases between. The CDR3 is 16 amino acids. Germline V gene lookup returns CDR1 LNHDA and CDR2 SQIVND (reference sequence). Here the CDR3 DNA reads TGTGCCAGTAGTATTGGCGGCGGCAGGGGACAAGAGACCCAGTACTTC. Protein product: CASSIGGGRGQETQYF.

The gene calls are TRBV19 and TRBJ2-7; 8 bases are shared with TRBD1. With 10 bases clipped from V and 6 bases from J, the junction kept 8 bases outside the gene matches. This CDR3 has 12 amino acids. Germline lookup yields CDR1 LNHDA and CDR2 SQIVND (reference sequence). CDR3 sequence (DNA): TGTGCCACAGACAGGGGCCAGGCCGAGCAGTACTTC. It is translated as CATDRGQAEQYF.

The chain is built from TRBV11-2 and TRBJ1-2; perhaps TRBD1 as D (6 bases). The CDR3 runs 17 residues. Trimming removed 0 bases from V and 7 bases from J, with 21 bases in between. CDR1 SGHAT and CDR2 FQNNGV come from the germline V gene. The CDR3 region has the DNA TGTGCCAGCAGCTTAGACCCGTTTTACAGGGAATCCCGTGGCTACACCTTC. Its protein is CASSLDPFYRESRGYTF.

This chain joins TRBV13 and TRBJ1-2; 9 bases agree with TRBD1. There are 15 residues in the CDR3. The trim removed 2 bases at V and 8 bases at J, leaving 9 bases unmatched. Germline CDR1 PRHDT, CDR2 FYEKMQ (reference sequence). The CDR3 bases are TGTGCCAGCAGCTTACCGGAGGACAGGGGTAGAGGCTACACCTTC. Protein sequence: CASSLPEDRGRGYTF.

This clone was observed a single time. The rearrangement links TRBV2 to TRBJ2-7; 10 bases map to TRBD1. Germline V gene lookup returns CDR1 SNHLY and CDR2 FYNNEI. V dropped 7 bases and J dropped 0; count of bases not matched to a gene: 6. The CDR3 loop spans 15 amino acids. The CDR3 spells CASTGQGVGSYEQYF. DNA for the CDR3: TGTGCCAGCACCGGACAGGGGGTGGGCTCCTACGAGCAGTACTTC.

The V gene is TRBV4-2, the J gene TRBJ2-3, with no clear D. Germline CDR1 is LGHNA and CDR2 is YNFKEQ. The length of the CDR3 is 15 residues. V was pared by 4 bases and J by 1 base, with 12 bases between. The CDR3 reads CASSRGLGGTDTQYF. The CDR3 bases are TGTGCCAGCAGCCGCGGCTTAGGTGGCACAGATACGCAGTATTTT.

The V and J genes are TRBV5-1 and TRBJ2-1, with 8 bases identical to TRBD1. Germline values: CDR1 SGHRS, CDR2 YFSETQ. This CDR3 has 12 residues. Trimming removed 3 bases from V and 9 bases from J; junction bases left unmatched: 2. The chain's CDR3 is CASSWTGSEQFF. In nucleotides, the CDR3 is TGCGCCAGCAGCTGGACAGGGTCTGAGCAGTTCTTC.

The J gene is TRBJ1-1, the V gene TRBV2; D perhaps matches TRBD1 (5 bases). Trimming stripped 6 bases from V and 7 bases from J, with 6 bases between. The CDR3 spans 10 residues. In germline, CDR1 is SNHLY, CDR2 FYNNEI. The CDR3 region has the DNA TGTGCCAGCAGGGGACTTGAAGCTTTCTTT. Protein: CASRGLEAFF. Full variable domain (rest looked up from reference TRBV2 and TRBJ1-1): EPEVTQTPSHQVTQMGQEVILRCVPISNHLYFYWYRQILGQKVEFLVSFYNNEISEKSEIFDDQFSVERPDGSNFTLKIRSTKLEDSAMYFCASRGLEAFFGQGTRLTVV.

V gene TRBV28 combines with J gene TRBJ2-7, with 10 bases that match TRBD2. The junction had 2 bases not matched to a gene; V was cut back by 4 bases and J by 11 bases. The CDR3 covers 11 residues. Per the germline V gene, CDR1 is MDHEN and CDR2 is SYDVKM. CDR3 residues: CASSSGLAEYF. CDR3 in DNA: TGTGCCAGCAGTTCAGGACTAGCGGAGTACTTC.

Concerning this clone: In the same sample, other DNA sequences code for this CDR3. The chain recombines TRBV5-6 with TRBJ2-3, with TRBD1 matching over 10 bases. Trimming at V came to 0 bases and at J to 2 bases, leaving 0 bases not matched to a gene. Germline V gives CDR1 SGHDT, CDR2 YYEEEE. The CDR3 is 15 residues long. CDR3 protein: CASSLGQGATDTQYF. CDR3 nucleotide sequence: TGTGCCAGCAGCTTGGGACAGGGGGCCACAGATACGCAGTATTTT.

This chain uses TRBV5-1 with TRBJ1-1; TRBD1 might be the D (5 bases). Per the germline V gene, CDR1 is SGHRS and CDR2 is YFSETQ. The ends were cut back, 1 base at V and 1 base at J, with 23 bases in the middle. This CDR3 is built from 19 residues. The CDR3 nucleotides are TGCGCCAGCAGCTTGCGGTCGCCCTTCGGGACTGGCGGGAACACTGAAGCTTTCTTT. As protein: CASSLRSPFGTGGNTEAFF.

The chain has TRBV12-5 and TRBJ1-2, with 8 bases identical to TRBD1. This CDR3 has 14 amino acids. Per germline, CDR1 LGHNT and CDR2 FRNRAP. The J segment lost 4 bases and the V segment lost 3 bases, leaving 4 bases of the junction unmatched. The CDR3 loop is CASGFSQGAYGYTF. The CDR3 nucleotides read TGTGCTAGTGGTTTCTCCCAGGGGGCCTATGGCTACACCTTC.

Written as DNA, the CDR3 is TGTGCCAGCAGCCCAAATCGGGACAGACGCCGAAACACCATATATTTT. It translates to CASSPNRDRRRNTIYF. The genes are TRBV27 and TRBJ1-3, with 7 bases identical to TRBD1. The length of the CDR3 is 16 residues. Germline V gene lookup returns CDR1 MNHEY and CDR2 SMNVEV (reference sequence). V trimming: 6 bases; J trimming: 5 bases; junction bases outside the gene matches: 13.